The 18 T cell receptor beta chains presented below share a single source sample, sequenced in a study of blood T cell repertoires in COVID-19. Here immunoSEQ multiplex PCR was the method, and the copy in TCRdb shows in-frame clones only, minus some. The data hold around 200,000 clones, with more than 80% observed a single time. The sample taken for sequencing was peripheral blood. These TCRs come from a woman older than 75 with acute or convalescent COVID-19.

V is TRBV9 and J is TRBJ1-5; D unresolved. Trimming stripped 5 bases from V and 0 bases from J, with 12 bases between. The V gene's germline CDR1 is SGDLS and CDR2 YYNGEE. The CDR3 length is 15 residues. DNA of the CDR3: TGTGCCAGCAGGTGGTCACTATATAGCAATCAGCCCCAGCATTTT. Protein sequence: CASRWSLYSNQPQHF.

This clone was seen only a few times. V gene TRBV2 combines with J gene TRBJ2-5, with D possibly matching TRBD2 (6 bases). The germline V gene has CDR1 SNHLY and CDR2 FYNNEI. This CDR3 region has 15 residues. The V end was cut by 4 bases, the J end by 0 bases, with 12 bases between. The CDR3 protein is CASSAQGLYQETQYF. The CDR3 nucleotides read TGTGCCAGCAGTGCGCAGGGACTGTACCAAGAGACCCAGTACTTC.

The gene calls are TRBV27 and TRBJ2-1, with 9 bases lining up with TRBD1. After removal of 3 bases from V and 5 bases from J, the junction contained 8 bases not matched to a gene. CDR3 length: 16 amino acids. CDR1 MNHEY and CDR2 SMNVEV come from the germline V gene (reference sequence). The CDR3 DNA reads TGTGCCAGCAGTTTTTTACGACAGGGGGTAGACAATGAGCAGTTCTTC. Translated, it gives CASSFLRQGVDNEQFF.

This chain joins TRBV19 and TRBJ1-1, with 7 bases aligning to TRBD1. The CDR3 sequence is 13 residues long. The trim removed 6 bases at V and 1 base at J, leaving 2 bases unmatched. Germline CDR1 is LNHDA and CDR2 is SQIVND (reference sequence). For the CDR3, the DNA is TGTGCCAGTAGCGGGACAGCGAACACTGAAGCTTTCTTT. Residues: CASSGTANTEAFF.

The DNA of the CDR3 is TGTGCCAGCAGCTTAGATTCGGGGGTGGCTCCCGGGGAGCTGTTTTTT. This codes for CASSLDSGVAPGELFF. The V and J genes are TRBV11-2 and TRBJ2-2; D might be TRBD2 (6 bases). This CDR3 has 16 amino acids. Trimming stripped 0 bases from V and 6 bases from J, with 14 bases between. Germline assignment: CDR1 SGHAT and CDR2 FQNNGV.

The chain carries TRBV5-6 and TRBJ2-2; 9 nucleotides match TRBD2. The V gene end was trimmed by 4 bases and the J gene end by 7 bases; junction bases not matched to a gene: 2. CDR3 size: 13 residues. The germline V gene encodes CDR1 SGHDT and CDR2 YYEEEE. The CDR3 region is CASSKTSGGELFF. The CDR3 region has the DNA TGTGCCAGCAGCAAGACTAGCGGCGGGGAGCTGTTTTTT.

This clone was detected a few times. CDR3 region: CASSQVYRGKEETQYF. As DNA, the CDR3 is TGTGCCAGCAGCCAAGTCTACAGGGGGAAAGAAGAGACCCAGTACTTC. The rearrangement links TRBV4-2 to TRBJ2-5; 8 positions agree with TRBD1. Germline assignment: CDR1 LGHNA and CDR2 YNFKEQ. The CDR3 sequence is 16 residues long. Trimming at V came to 1 base and at J to 3 bases, leaving 7 bases not matched to a gene.

The DNA of the CDR3 is TGTGCCAGCAGTCAGGTATTTGAGGGCTACACCTTC. This encodes CASSQVFEGYTF. The V gene is TRBV12-3 or TRBV12-4, the J gene TRBJ1-2; D ambiguous. Trimming took off 5 bases at V and 8 bases at J, with 12 bases between the two ends. The CDR3 sequence is 12 residues long.

This clone was seen once. The J gene is TRBJ2-1, the V gene TRBV4-3; D might be TRBD2 (5 bases). The V gene lost 0 bases and the J gene lost 3 bases, with 15 bases spanning the gap. The germline gives CDR1 LGHNA, CDR2 YSLEER. The CDR3 is made up of 17 amino acids. CDR3 sequence: CASSQDLAASRYNEQFF. CDR3 DNA sequence: TGCGCCAGCAGCCAAGATCTCGCGGCTAGCCGCTACAATGAGCAGTTCTTC.

The chain combines TRBV6-6 with TRBJ2-7; TRBD1 aligns across 7 bases. This CDR3 comprises 13 residues. V lost 7 bases to trimming and J lost 3 bases; unmatched junction nucleotides: 6. The germline V gene encodes CDR1 MNHNY and CDR2 SVGAGI (reference sequence). In nucleotides, the CDR3 is TGTGCCAGCACCGAGGGGACAGTCTACGAGCAGTACTTC. It yields the protein CASTEGTVYEQYF.

The V and J genes are TRBV30 and TRBJ1-4; 7 bases fit TRBD1. Trimming took 3 bases from V and 4 from J; bases not matched to a gene: 5. CDR1 and CDR2 from the germline V gene are GTSNPN and SVGIG (reference sequence). The CDR3 runs 14 residues. The CDR3 is CAWRGGQSNEKLFF. The CDR3 DNA reads TGTGCCTGGAGAGGGGGACAGAGTAATGAAAAACTGTTTTTT.

This chain joins TRBV18 and TRBJ1-1; the match to TRBD1 covers 7 bases. CDR1 is KGHSH and CDR2 is LQKENI in the germline V gene. Unmatched junction bases numbered 9, after V lost 2 bases and J lost 0 bases. This CDR3 contains 17 residues. Here the CDR3 DNA reads TGTGCCAGCTCACCAAGCGGACAGGAGCCTTTGAACACTGAAGCTTTCTTT. This encodes CASSPSGQEPLNTEAFF. Variable domain in full (rest from reference TRBV18 and TRBJ1-1): NAGVMQNPRHLVRRRGQEARLRCSPMKGHSHVYWYRQLPEEGLKFMVYLQKENIIDESGMPKERFSAEFPKEGPSILRIQQVVRGDSAAYFCASSPSGQEPLNTEAFFGQGTRLTVV.

This chain connects TRBV30 to TRBJ1-3; perhaps TRBD1 as D (6 bases). Germline V CDR1 and CDR2: GTSNPN, SVGIG (reference sequence). Trimming pared 6 bases from V and 4 bases from J, leaving 10 bases between. The CDR3 extends over 12 amino acids. CDR3 loop: CACRGSGNTIYF. The DNA for the CDR3 is TGTGCCTGCAGGGGCTCAGGAAACACCATATATTTT. Using reference TRBV30 and TRBJ1-3 for the parts outside the CDR3, the full variable domain is SQTIHQWPATLVQPVGSPLSLECTVEGTSNPNLYWYRQAAGRGLQLLFYSVGIGQISSEVPQNLSASRPQDRQFILSSKKLLLSDSGFYLCACRGSGNTIYFGEGSWLTVV.

V and J are TRBV20-1 and TRBJ2-7, with D possibly being TRBD2 (5 bases). Germline V gene sequence: CDR1 DFQATT, CDR2 SNEGSKA (reference sequence). V shed 3 bases and J shed 2 bases, with 11 bases lying between them. The CDR3 length is 13 residues. CDR3 amino acids: CSASPDSTYEQYF. The CDR3 region has the DNA TGCAGTGCTAGTCCGGACTCAACCTACGAGCAGTACTTC.

The J gene is TRBJ1-6, the V gene TRBV9, with unresolved D. Germline V gene lookup returns CDR1 SGDLS and CDR2 YYNGEE. The CDR3 has 15 residues. Trimming stripped 4 bases from V and 4 bases from J, with 12 bases between. This chain's CDR3 is CASSLNPSYNSPLHF. DNA of the CDR3: TGTGCCAGCAGCCTAAACCCCTCTTATAATTCACCCCTCCACTTT.

The J gene is TRBJ2-1, the V gene TRBV2, with D possibly being TRBD2 (5 bases). The CDR3 has 14 residues. Germline V gene lookup returns CDR1 SNHLY and CDR2 FYNNEI. Deletions cut 4 bases from V and 7 bases from J, with 14 bases between. The CDR3 nucleotides are TGTGCCAGCAGTGCAGAGGGAATGGGGAATGAGCAGTTCTTC. Its protein product is CASSAEGMGNEQFF.

The V and J genes are TRBV5-5 and TRBJ2-2; TRBD2 agrees at 7 bases. This CDR3 comprises 16 residues. The ends lost 4 bases at V and 0 bases at J; junction bases unmatched: 6. Germline V CDR1 and CDR2: SGHKS, YYEKEE (reference sequence). The CDR3 here is CASSAQRGTNTGELFF. CDR3 nucleotides: TGTGCCAGCAGCGCCCAGCGGGGTACGAACACCGGGGAGCTGTTTTTT.

This clone was seen a single time. This sequence joins TRBV11-3 and TRBJ2-1, with 8 bases that match TRBD2. This CDR3 contains 17 residues. Germline trimming cut 7 bases from V and 7 bases from J; bases unmatched to any gene: 18. The germline V gene encodes CDR1 SGHNT and CDR2 YENEEA. DNA of the CDR3: TGTGCCAGCACCCCGGAGGAGGCGGGGGGAATAAGGAATGAGCAGTTCTTC. Residues: CASTPEEAGGIRNEQFF.